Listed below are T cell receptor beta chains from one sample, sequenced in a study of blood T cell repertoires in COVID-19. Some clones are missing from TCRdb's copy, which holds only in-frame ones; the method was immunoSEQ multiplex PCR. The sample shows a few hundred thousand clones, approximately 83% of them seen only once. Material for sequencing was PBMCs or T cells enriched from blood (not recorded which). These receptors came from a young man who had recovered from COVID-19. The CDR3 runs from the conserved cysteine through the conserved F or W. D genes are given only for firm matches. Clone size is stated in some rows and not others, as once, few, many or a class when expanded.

CDR3nt: TGTGCCAGCAGCCAAGATGAAGGGGGCTACGCCGGGGAGCTGTTTTTT
CDR3aa: CASSQDEGGYAGELFF
d_gene: TRBD1
abundance: few
j_gene: TRBJ2-2
len: 16
v_gene: TRBV4-2

CDR3nt: TGTGCCAGCAGTTTAGGACACAACTATGGCTACACCTTC
CDR3aa: CASSLGHNYGYTF
d_gene: .
abundance: .
j_gene: TRBJ1-2
len: 13
v_gene: TRBV12-3/TRBV12-4

CDR3nt: TGTGCCAGCAGCCTGGTCGGGACTGGCTCTGGAAACACCATATATTTT
CDR3aa: CASSLVGTGSGNTIYF
d_gene: .
abundance: .
j_gene: TRBJ1-3
len: 16
v_gene: TRBV11-2

CDR3nt: TGTGCCAGCAGCCCATACAATCCCAATGAGCAGTTCTTC
CDR3aa: CASSPYNPNEQFF
d_gene: .
abundance: .
j_gene: TRBJ2-1
len: 13
v_gene: TRBV7-2

CDR3nt: TGTGCCAGCAGCCCTGGGCTCCGGGGCTACACCTTC
CDR3aa: CASSPGLRGYTF
d_gene: .
abundance: few
j_gene: TRBJ1-2
len: 12
v_gene: TRBV5-8

CDR3nt: TGTGCCTGGAGTGTACAACTAGGAGCAGATACGCAGTATTTT
CDR3aa: CAWSVQLGADTQYF
d_gene: .
abundance: .
j_gene: TRBJ2-3
len: 14
v_gene: TRBV30

CDR3nt: TGTGCCAGCAGCCCGGGAGGGGCCCAAGAGACCCAGTACTTC
CDR3aa: CASSPGGAQETQYF
d_gene: TRBD2
abundance: .
j_gene: TRBJ2-5
len: 14
v_gene: TRBV5-6

CDR3nt: TGTGCCAGCAGTGAAAACGCGGGCACTGAAGCTTTCTTT
CDR3aa: CASSENAGTEAFF
d_gene: .
abundance: few
j_gene: TRBJ1-1
len: 13
v_gene: TRBV27

CDR3nt: TGTGCCAGCAGTCCACTTAACATGGGGGCTAACACTGAAGCTTTCTTT
CDR3aa: CASSPLNMGANTEAFF
d_gene: .
abundance: .
j_gene: TRBJ1-1
len: 16
v_gene: TRBV6-2/TRBV6-3

CDR3nt: TGTGCCAGCAGCTTGAGACAGGGAGTTAACGAGCAGTACTTC
CDR3aa: CASSLRQGVNEQYF
d_gene: TRBD1
abundance: .
j_gene: TRBJ2-7
len: 14
v_gene: TRBV5-5

CDR3nt: TGTGCCAGCAGTGAAGGAAGGGGGAACGTCGGTGAAAAACTGTTTTTT
CDR3aa: CASSEGRGNVGEKLFF
d_gene: .
abundance: .
j_gene: TRBJ1-4
len: 16
v_gene: TRBV25-1

CDR3nt: TGTGCCAGCAGCTTAGCTTTTAGTAAGCCGCAGTATTTT
CDR3aa: CASSLAFSKPQYF
d_gene: .
abundance: .
j_gene: TRBJ2-3
len: 13
v_gene: TRBV7-2

CDR3nt: TGTGCCAGTAGTAAGACAGGGGGCGTCACCGGGGAGCTGTTTTTT
CDR3aa: CASSKTGGVTGELFF
d_gene: TRBD1
abundance: .
j_gene: TRBJ2-2
len: 15
v_gene: TRBV19

CDR3nt: TGCAGCGCCGGGAACAGGGGGCGTAACGAGCAGTACTTC
CDR3aa: CSAGNRGRNEQYF
d_gene: TRBD1
abundance: once
j_gene: TRBJ2-7
len: 13
v_gene: TRBV29-1

CDR3nt: TGTGCCATCACGGCAGGTACGCGCACAGATACGCAGTATTTT
CDR3aa: CAITAGTRTDTQYF
d_gene: .
abundance: .
j_gene: TRBJ2-3
len: 14
v_gene: TRBV10-3

CDR3nt: TGTGCCAGCACCCGGGGGAAAGGGGACACTGAAGCTTTCTTT
CDR3aa: CASTRGKGDTEAFF
d_gene: .
abundance: .
j_gene: TRBJ1-1
len: 14
v_gene: TRBV3-1/TRBV3-2

CDR3nt: TGTGCCAGCAGCCAAGATAAGAACACTGAAGCTTTCTTT
CDR3aa: CASSQDKNTEAFF
d_gene: .
abundance: .
j_gene: TRBJ1-1
len: 13
v_gene: TRBV4-2

CDR3nt: TGTGCCTGGAGTGGACAGAGCACCGGGGAGCTGTTTTTT
CDR3aa: CAWSGQSTGELFF
d_gene: .
abundance: .
j_gene: TRBJ2-2
len: 13
v_gene: TRBV30

CDR3nt: TGTGCCAGCAGCAGGGCGGGGGGAACGACAGATACGCAGTATTTT
CDR3aa: CASSRAGGTTDTQYF
d_gene: TRBD2
abundance: .
j_gene: TRBJ2-3
len: 15
v_gene: TRBV9

CDR3nt: TGTGCCAGCAGTGACGGGGGGGCCAATGAGCAGTTCTTC
CDR3aa: CASSDGGANEQFF
d_gene: .
abundance: .
j_gene: TRBJ2-1
len: 13
v_gene: TRBV6-4

CDR3nt: TGTGCCATCCAGCGGGGGGACCCCTACAATGAGCAGTTCTTC
CDR3aa: CAIQRGDPYNEQFF
d_gene: TRBD2
abundance: .
j_gene: TRBJ2-1
len: 14
v_gene: TRBV5-4

CDR3nt: TGCGCCAGCAGCTGGGGAGCCACGAACACTGAAGCTTTCTTT
CDR3aa: CASSWGATNTEAFF
d_gene: .
abundance: .
j_gene: TRBJ1-1
len: 14
v_gene: TRBV5-1

CDR3nt: TGTGCCAGCAGCCAAAGCGAGATCTATGGCTACACCTTC
CDR3aa: CASSQSEIYGYTF
d_gene: .
abundance: .
j_gene: TRBJ1-2
len: 13
v_gene: TRBV3-1/TRBV3-2

CDR3nt: TGTGCCACCAGCAGAGGAGGGACTCGAAATGGCTACACCTTC
CDR3aa: CATSRGGTRNGYTF
d_gene: .
abundance: few
j_gene: TRBJ1-2
len: 14
v_gene: TRBV15

CDR3nt: TGTGCCAGCAGCCAAGAAGGACAGCTCTCCGGTAACTATGGCTACACCTTC
CDR3aa: CASSQEGQLSGNYGYTF
d_gene: .
abundance: few
j_gene: TRBJ1-2
len: 17
v_gene: TRBV3-1/TRBV3-2

CDR3nt: TGCAGTGCTAAAGGGGTGACCCAGTACTTC
CDR3aa: CSAKGVTQYF
d_gene: .
abundance: .
j_gene: TRBJ2-5
len: 10
v_gene: TRBV20-1

CDR3nt: TGTGCCACCAGTGATTCCTCAGCTGGAAACACCATATATTTT
CDR3aa: CATSDSSAGNTIYF
d_gene: .
abundance: .
j_gene: TRBJ1-3
len: 14
v_gene: TRBV24-1

CDR3nt: TGCGCCAGCAGCTACCTGAACAGGGTCGGCTACACCTTC
CDR3aa: CASSYLNRVGYTF
d_gene: .
abundance: once
j_gene: TRBJ1-2
len: 13
v_gene: TRBV5-1

CDR3nt: TGTGCCAGCAGCCAAGATAAGGCCAGGATCTATGGCTACACCTTC
CDR3aa: CASSQDKARIYGYTF
d_gene: .
abundance: .
j_gene: TRBJ1-2
len: 15
v_gene: TRBV14

CDR3nt: TGTGCCATCAGTGACCCGGCCTGGCGGGGGAAAGAGCAGTTCTTC
CDR3aa: CAISDPAWRGKEQFF
d_gene: TRBD2
abundance: .
j_gene: TRBJ2-1
len: 15
v_gene: TRBV10-3

CDR3nt: TGTGCCTGGAGGGCAGACTTCACTGAAGCTTTCTTT
CDR3aa: CAWRADFTEAFF
d_gene: .
abundance: .
j_gene: TRBJ1-1
len: 12
v_gene: TRBV30

CDR3nt: TGTGCCATCAGTGATAGGACAGTAACGTACGAGCAGTACTTC
CDR3aa: CAISDRTVTYEQYF
d_gene: .
abundance: .
j_gene: TRBJ2-7
len: 14
v_gene: TRBV10-3

CDR3nt: TGTGCCAGCAGTGATCCAAGCGGGGGGGCCTTAATCACAGATACGCAGTATTTT
CDR3aa: CASSDPSGGALITDTQYF
d_gene: TRBD2
abundance: .
j_gene: TRBJ2-3
len: 18
v_gene: TRBV25-1

CDR3nt: TGTGCCAGCTCACCGACAGGGGCCGGGGAGGTGACCCAGTACTTC
CDR3aa: CASSPTGAGEVTQYF
d_gene: TRBD1
abundance: .
j_gene: TRBJ2-5
len: 15
v_gene: TRBV18

CDR3nt: TGTGCCAGCAGTCAATTGGACAGGGGGCTAGAAGGGGAGCTGTTTTTT
CDR3aa: CASSQLDRGLEGELFF
d_gene: TRBD1
abundance: .
j_gene: TRBJ2-2
len: 16
v_gene: TRBV27